A selection of T cell receptor beta chains follows, all from one sample in a study of blood T cell repertoires in COVID-19. The method was immunoSEQ multiplex PCR; TCRdb's version includes in-frame clones alone and lacks a portion of them. Among 80,000 to 130,000 clones listed, around 90% were seen once. Sequenced sample: peripheral blood. All receptors derive from a woman aged 55-69 years with acute or convalescent COVID-19. The conserved cysteine and the conserved F or W are not part of the CDR3 here. Each record gives: V gene, CDR3 protein.

V gene: TRBV19
CDR3 protein: ASSMVQGATNEKLF

V gene: TRBV19
CDR3 protein: ASSPRGGQLSLDTQY

V gene: TRBV6-2/TRBV6-3
CDR3 protein: ASSPPYSLLNTEAF

V gene: TRBV10-2
CDR3 protein: ASREREYTNEQF

V gene: TRBV15
CDR3 protein: ATSRDPRDRGSYNEQF

V gene: TRBV9
CDR3 protein: ASSAGQADPYNEQF

V gene: TRBV16
CDR3 protein: ASSQSRQGKAF

V gene: TRBV5-4
CDR3 protein: ASSWGGLAATDTQY

V gene: TRBV7-8
CDR3 protein: ASSSAYNSPLH

V gene: TRBV21-1
CDR3 protein: ASSKAEGISYNEQF

V gene: TRBV28
CDR3 protein: ASSSSGGAWANEKLF